A selection of T cell receptor beta chains follows, all from one sample in a study of radiotherapy plus CTLA-4 blockade in lung cancer. Some clones are missing from TCRdb's copy, which holds only in-frame ones; the method was immunoSEQ multiplex PCR. The data show 62,000 or so clones, 65% to 80% seen once. Sequencing was performed on peripheral blood, taken from a patient treated with radiotherapy plus ipilimumab. These receptors were taken from a human donor with non-small cell lung cancer who had a complete response to radiotherapy plus ipilimumab. Each CDR3 is given with its conserved first and last residue. The D gene is left open where the match is weak. Not every row has a clone size; where given, it reads once, few, many or a size class.

j_gene | abundance | v_gene | d_gene | CDR3aa | CDR3nt
TRBJ2-2 | - | TRBV7-8 | TRBD1 | CASSLATGGYTGELFF | TGTGCCAGCAGCTTAGCGACAGGGGGGTACACCGGGGAGCTGTTTTTT
TRBJ2-2 | - | TRBV5-1 | TRBD2 | CASRVAGGNTGELFF | TGCGCCAGCAGAGTAGCGGGGGGGAACACCGGGGAGCTGTTTTTT
TRBJ1-3 | - | TRBV6-5 | - | CASSYSKGNTIYF | TGTGCCAGCAGTTACTCGAAAGGAAACACCATATATTTT
TRBJ1-2 | - | TRBV5-6 | TRBD1 | CASSLYKYRGAYGYTF | TGTGCCAGCAGCTTGTATAAGTACAGGGGAGCATATGGCTACACCTTC
TRBJ2-1 | - | TRBV14 | - | CASSQQGNEQFF | TGTGCCAGCAGCCAACAGGGCAATGAGCAGTTCTTC
TRBJ2-7 | - | TRBV7-9 | - | CASSLSEGGYEQYF | TGTGCCAGCAGTCTTAGTGAAGGGGGCTACGAGCAGTACTTC
TRBJ1-4 | - | TRBV7-6 | - | CASSFAENEKLFF | TGTGCCAGCAGCTTTGCTGAAAATGAAAAACTGTTTTTT
TRBJ1-2 | - | TRBV5-4 | - | CASSEVIPGKTYGYTF | TGTGCCAGCTCTGAGGTCATACCAGGAAAGACCTATGGCTACACCTTC
TRBJ2-2 | - | TRBV6-5 | - | CASRPTGRRAGELFF | TGTGCCAGCAGGCCCACAGGGCGGCGGGCCGGGGAGCTGTTTTTT
TRBJ1-4 | - | TRBV7-9 | - | CASSLYEAEKLFF | TGTGCCAGCAGCTTATATGAGGCTGAAAAACTGTTTTTT
TRBJ1-1 | - | TRBV5-1 | - | CASSLQPSDTEAFF | TGCGCCAGCAGCCTACAGCCCTCGGACACTGAAGCTTTCTTT
TRBJ2-1 | - | TRBV4-1 | TRBD2 | CASSQGVLARAYNEQFF | TGCGCCAGCAGCCAAGGCGTACTAGCGAGGGCCTACAATGAGCAGTTCTTC
TRBJ1-1 | - | TRBV7-2 | TRBD1 | CASSLAGQGSSTEAFF | TGTGCCAGCAGCTTAGCCGGACAGGGATCGAGCACTGAAGCTTTCTTT
TRBJ2-2 | - | TRBV2 | TRBD2 | CASSPWGTSGGSGNGELFF | TGTGCCAGCAGTCCCTGGGGGACTAGCGGGGGGTCTGGCAACGGGGAGCTGTTTTTT
TRBJ2-3 | once | TRBV19 | - | CASKGKSSTDTQYF | TGTGCCAGTAAGGGGAAATCCAGCACAGATACGCAGTATTTT
TRBJ2-3 | once | TRBV7-9 | - | CASSLYDRGEGTTDTQYF | TGTGCCAGCAGCTTATATGATAGGGGGGAGGGGACCACAGATACGCAGTATTTT